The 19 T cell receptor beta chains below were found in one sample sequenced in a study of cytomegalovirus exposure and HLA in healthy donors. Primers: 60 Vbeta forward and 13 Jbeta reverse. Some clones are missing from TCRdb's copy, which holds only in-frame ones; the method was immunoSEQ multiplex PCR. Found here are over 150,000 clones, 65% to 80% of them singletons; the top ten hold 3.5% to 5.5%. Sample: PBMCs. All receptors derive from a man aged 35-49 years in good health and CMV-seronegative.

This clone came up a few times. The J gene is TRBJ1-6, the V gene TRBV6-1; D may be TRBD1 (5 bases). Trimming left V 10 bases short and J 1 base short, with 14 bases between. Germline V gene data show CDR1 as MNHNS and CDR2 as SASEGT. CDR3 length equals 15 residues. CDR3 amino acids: CATTGQGSYNSPLHF. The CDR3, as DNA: TGTGCCACCACCGGGCAGGGTTCCTATAATTCACCCCTCCACTTT.

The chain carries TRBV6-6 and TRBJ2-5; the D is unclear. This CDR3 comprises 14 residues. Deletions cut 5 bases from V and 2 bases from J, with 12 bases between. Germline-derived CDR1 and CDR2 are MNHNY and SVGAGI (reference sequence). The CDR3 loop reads CASSPRQPQETQYF. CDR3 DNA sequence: TGTGCCAGCAGTCCCAGGCAGCCTCAAGAGACCCAGTACTTC.

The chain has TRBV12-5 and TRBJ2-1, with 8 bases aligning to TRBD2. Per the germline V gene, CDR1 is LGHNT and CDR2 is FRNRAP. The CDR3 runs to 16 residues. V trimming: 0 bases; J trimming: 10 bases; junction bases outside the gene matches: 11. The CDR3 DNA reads TGTGCTAGTGGTTTGGTAGAGGAGGTGGCTAGCGGGGAGCAGTTCTTC. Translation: CASGLVEEVASGEQFF. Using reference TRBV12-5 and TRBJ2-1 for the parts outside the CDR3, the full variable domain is DARVTQTPRHKVTEMGQEVTMRCQPILGHNTVFWYRQTMMQGLELLAYFRNRAPLDDSGMPKDRFSAEMPDATLATLKIQPSEPRDSAVYFCASGLVEEVASGEQFFGPGTRLTVL.

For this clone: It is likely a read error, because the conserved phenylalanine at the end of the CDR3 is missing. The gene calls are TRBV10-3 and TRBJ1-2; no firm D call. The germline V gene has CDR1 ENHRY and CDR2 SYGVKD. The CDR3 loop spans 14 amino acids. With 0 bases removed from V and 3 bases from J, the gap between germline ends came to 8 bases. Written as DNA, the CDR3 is TGTGCCATCAGTGAGTCGGACGGAGACTATGGCTACACCCTC. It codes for CAISESDGDYGYTL.

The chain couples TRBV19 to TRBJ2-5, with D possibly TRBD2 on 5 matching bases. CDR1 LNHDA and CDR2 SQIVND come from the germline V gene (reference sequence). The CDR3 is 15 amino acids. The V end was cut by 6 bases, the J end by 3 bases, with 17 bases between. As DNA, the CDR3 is TGTGCCAGTAGAACGGGAAGAGGCTTCAAAGAGACCCAGTACTTC. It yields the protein CASRTGRGFKETQYF.

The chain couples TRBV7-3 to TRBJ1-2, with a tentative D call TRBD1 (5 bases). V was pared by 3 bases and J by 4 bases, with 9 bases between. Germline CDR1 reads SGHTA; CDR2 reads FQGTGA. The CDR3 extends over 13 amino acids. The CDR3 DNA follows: TGTGCCAGCAGCTTGCAGGGTGGCTATGGCTACACCTTC. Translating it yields CASSLQGGYGYTF.

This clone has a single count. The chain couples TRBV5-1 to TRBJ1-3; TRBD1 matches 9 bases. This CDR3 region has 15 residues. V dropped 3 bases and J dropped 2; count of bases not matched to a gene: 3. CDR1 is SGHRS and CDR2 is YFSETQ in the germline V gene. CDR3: CASSSGTGTGNTIYF. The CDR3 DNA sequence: TGCGCCAGCAGCTCCGGGACAGGGACTGGAAACACCATATATTTT.

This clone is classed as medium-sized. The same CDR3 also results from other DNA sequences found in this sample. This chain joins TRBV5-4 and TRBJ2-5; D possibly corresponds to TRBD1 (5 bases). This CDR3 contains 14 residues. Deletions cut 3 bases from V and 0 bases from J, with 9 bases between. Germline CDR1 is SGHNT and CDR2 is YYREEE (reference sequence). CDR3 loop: CASSYRQYQETQYF. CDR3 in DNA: TGTGCCAGCAGCTACCGACAGTACCAAGAGACCCAGTACTTC.

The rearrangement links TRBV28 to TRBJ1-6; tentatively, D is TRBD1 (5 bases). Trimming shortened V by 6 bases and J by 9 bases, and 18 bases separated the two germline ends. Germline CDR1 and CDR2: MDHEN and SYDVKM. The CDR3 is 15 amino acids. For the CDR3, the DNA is TGTGCCAGCAGCCCTACGGGGCAGGGAGGTTCACCCCTCCACTTT. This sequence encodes CASSPTGQGGSPLHF.

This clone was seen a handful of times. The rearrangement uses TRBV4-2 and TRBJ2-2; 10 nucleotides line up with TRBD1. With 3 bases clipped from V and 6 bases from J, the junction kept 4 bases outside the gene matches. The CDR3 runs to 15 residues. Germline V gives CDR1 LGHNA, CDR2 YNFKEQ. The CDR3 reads CASSQDRGWPGELFF. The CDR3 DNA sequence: TGTGCCAGCAGCCAGGACAGGGGGTGGCCCGGGGAGCTGTTTTTT.

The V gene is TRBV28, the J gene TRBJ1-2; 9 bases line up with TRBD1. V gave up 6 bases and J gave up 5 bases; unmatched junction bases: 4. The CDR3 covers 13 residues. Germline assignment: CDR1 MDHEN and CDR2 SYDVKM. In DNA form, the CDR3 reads TGTGCCAGCAGCTCCGGACAGGGGTATGGCTACACCTTC. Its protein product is CASSSGQGYGYTF.

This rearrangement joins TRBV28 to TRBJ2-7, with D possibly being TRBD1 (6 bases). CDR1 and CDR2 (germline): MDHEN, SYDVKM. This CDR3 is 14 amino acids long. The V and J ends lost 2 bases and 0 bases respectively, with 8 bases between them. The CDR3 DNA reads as TGTGCCAGCAGTTTAGGGGGCAACTCCTACGAGCAGTACTTC. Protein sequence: CASSLGGNSYEQYF.

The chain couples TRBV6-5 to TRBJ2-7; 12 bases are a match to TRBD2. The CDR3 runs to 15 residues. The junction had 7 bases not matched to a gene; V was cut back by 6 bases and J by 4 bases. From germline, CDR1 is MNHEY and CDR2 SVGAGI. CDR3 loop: CASRRRTSGDYEQYF. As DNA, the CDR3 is TGTGCCAGCAGACGAAGGACTAGCGGGGATTACGAGCAGTACTTC.

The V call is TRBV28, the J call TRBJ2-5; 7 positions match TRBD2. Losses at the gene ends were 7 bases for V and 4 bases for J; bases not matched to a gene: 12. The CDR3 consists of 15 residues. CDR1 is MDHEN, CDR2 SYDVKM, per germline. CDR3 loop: CASTVGLVRIETQYF. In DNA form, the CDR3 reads TGTGCCAGCACTGTCGGACTAGTAAGAATAGAGACCCAGTACTTC. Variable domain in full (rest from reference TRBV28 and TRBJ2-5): DVKVTQSSRYLVKRTGEKVFLECVQDMDHENMFWYRQDPGLGLRLIYFSYDVKMKEKGDIPEGYSVSREKKERFSLILESASTNQTSMYLCASTVGLVRIETQYFGPGTRLLVL.

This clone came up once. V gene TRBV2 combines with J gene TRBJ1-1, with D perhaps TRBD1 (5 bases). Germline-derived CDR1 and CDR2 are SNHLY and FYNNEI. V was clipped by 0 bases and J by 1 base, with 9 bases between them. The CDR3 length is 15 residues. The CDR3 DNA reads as TGTGCCAGCAGTGAAGCGGGGGGATGGAACACTGAAGCTTTCTTT. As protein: CASSEAGGWNTEAFF.

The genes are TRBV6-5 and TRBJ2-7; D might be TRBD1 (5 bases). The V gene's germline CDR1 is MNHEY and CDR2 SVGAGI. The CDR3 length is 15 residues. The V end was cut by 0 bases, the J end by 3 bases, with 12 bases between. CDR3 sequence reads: CASSYSNNRNYEQYF. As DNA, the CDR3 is TGTGCCAGCAGTTACTCGAATAACAGGAACTACGAGCAGTACTTC.

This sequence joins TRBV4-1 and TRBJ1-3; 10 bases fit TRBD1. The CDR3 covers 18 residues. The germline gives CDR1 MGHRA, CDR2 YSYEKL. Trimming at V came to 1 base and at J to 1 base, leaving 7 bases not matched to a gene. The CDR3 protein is CASSQGDRGLMSGNTIYF. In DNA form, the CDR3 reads TGCGCCAGCAGCCAAGGAGACAGGGGGCTAATGTCTGGAAACACCATATATTTT.

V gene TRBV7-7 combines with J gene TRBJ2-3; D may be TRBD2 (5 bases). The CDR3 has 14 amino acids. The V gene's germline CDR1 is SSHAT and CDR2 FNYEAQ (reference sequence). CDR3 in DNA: TGTGCTAGCGCCCGGGATCTGGGCACAGATACGCAGTATTTT. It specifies CASARDLGTDTQYF.

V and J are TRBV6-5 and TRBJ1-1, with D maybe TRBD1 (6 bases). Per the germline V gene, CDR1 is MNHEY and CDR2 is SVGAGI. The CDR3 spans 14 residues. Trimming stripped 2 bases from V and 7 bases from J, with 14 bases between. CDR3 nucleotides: TGTGCCAGCAGTTACGACAGGCCCGGTCATGAAGCTTTCTTT. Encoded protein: CASSYDRPGHEAFF.